The 8 T cell receptor beta chains presented below share a single source sample, sequenced in a study of blood T cells in healthy people across ages. Primed by a sample-barcoded 5' primer and a J-beta primer mix, a second PCR proceeded for 7 to 11 cycles. TCRdb passed the 5' RACE reads through MiXCR, listing each CDR3 protein once. The sample has about 1.8 million distinct CDR3 sequences, roughly 52% seen once. Material: blood. The receptor source for this set is a woman in her forties in good health.

This clonotype was seen many times. The rearrangement links TRBV12-3 or TRBV12-4 to TRBJ1-5; possible D gene TRBD1, 6 bases. The CDR3 extends over 14 amino acids. V lost 3 bases and J 1 base, leaving 7 bases between the germline ends. The DNA of the CDR3 is TGTGCCAGCAGTTTTGGGGGCAGCAATCAGCCCCAGCATTTT. Translating gives CASSFGGSNQPQHF.

This clonotype has only a few counts. The chain recombines TRBV6-2 or TRBV6-3 with TRBJ2-1; TRBD2 matches 9 bases. CDR3 length: 15 amino acids. V dropped 6 bases and J dropped 5; count of bases not matched to a gene: 8. Germline V lookup: CDR1 MNHEY, CDR2 SVGEGT. Here the CDR3 DNA reads TGTGCCAGCAGCCAGCTAGCGGGGACTAACAATGAGCAGTTCTTC. It encodes CASSQLAGTNNEQFF.

This clonotype was recorded at least ten times. The rearrangement links TRBV29-1 to TRBJ2-1; TRBD1 matches at 10 bases. V was pared by 6 bases and J by 6 bases, with 8 bases of the junction left unmatched. This CDR3 has 14 amino acids. CDR1 SQVTM and CDR2 ANQGSEA come from the germline V gene. The DNA for the CDR3 is TGCAGCGTCTCACCAGGGACAGGGGCCAATGAGCAGTTCTTC. Amino acids: CSVSPGTGANEQFF.

This chain links TRBV10-3 with TRBJ2-5; 9 bases line up with TRBD2. This CDR3 comprises 16 residues. V was pared by 6 bases and J by 3 bases, with 11 bases of the junction left unmatched. CDR1 ENHRY and CDR2 SYGVKD come from the germline V gene. CDR3 DNA: TGTGCCATCAGCCCTGCCCGAGCGGGGGGTGAAGAGACCCAGTACTTC. It yields the protein CAISPARAGGEETQYF.

The chain couples TRBV20-1 to TRBJ1-1, with TRBD1 identical over 7 bases. The V gene end was trimmed by 6 bases and the J gene end by 3 bases; junction bases not matched to a gene: 7. CDR1 DFQATT and CDR2 SNEGSKA come from the germline V gene (reference sequence). The CDR3 is made up of 13 amino acids. In DNA, the CDR3 is TGCAGTGCAAAGAACGACAGGGACACTGAAGCTTTCTTT. This codes for CSAKNDRDTEAFF.

J is TRBJ1-5 and V is TRBV28, with a possible D match to TRBD1 (5 bases). V was pared by 5 bases and J by 0 bases, with 14 bases between. Germline values: CDR1 MDHEN, CDR2 SYDVKM. This CDR3 has 16 residues. The CDR3 nucleotides read TGTGCCAGCAGTCTGTATCGACAGCTTAGCAATCAGCCCCAGCATTTT. Its translation is CASSLYRQLSNQPQHF.

V and J are TRBV10-3 and TRBJ2-1, with TRBD2 matching 8 bases. The CDR3 contains 14 residues. CDR1 ENHRY and CDR2 SYGVKD come from the germline V gene. V shed 7 bases, J shed 7 bases, and the junction held 9 bases outside the gene matches. The CDR3, as DNA: TGTGCCATCACCAGCGGGGGCCAGTTTAATGAGCAGTTCTTC. Translated, it gives CAITSGGQFNEQFF.

The table lists this clonotype with a few counts. The rearrangement links TRBV5-1 to TRBJ2-6, with D perhaps assigned TRBD1 or TRBD2 (7 bases each). Per the germline V gene, CDR1 is SGHRS and CDR2 is YFSETQ. This CDR3 region has 17 residues. The V end was cut by 4 bases, the J end by 0 bases, with 14 bases between. CDR3 nucleotide sequence: TGCGCCAGCAGCCAGCGGGACAGAAACTCTGGGGCCAACGTCCTGACTTTC. It encodes CASSQRDRNSGANVLTF.